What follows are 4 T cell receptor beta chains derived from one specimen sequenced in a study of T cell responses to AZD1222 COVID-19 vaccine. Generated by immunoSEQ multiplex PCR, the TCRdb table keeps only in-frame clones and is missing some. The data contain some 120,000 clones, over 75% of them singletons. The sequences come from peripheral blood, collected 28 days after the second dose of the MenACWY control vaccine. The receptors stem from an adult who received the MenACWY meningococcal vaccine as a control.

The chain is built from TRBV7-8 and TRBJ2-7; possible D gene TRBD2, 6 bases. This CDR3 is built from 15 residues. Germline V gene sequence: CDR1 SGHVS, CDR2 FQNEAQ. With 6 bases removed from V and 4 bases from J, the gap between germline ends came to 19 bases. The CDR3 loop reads CASSSRTGLEYEQYV. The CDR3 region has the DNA TGTGCCAGCAGTTCAAGAACGGGACTCGAATACGAGCAGTACGTC.

CDR3 region: CASSSVGAGNTEAFF. The CDR3 DNA follows: TGTGCCAGCAGCTCCGTTGGGGCAGGGAACACTGAAGCTTTCTTT. The chain joins TRBV6-5 to TRBJ1-1, with a weak D call TRBD1 (5 bases). Germline V lookup: CDR1 MNHEY, CDR2 SVGAGI. V was pared by 6 bases and J by 1 base, with 15 bases between. The CDR3 is made up of 15 amino acids.

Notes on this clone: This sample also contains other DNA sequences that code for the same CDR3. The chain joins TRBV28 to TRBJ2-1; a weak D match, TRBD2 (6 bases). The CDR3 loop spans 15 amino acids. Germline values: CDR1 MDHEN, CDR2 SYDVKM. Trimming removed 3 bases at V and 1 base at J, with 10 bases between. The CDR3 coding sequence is TGTGCCAGCAGTTTGTCTAGCGTATCCTACAATGAGCAGTTCTTC. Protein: CASSLSSVSYNEQFF.

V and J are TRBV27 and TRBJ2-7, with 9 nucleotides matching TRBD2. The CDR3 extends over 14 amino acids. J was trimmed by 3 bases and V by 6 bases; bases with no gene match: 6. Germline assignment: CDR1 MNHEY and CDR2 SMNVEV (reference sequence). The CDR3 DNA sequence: TGTGCCAGCAGGTCTAGCGGGGCCCTCTACGAGCAGTACTTC. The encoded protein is CASRSSGALYEQYF.